The 15 T cell receptor beta chains given below trace back to one sample, sequenced in a study of cytomegalovirus exposure and HLA in healthy donors. PCR involved 60 Vbeta and 13 Jbeta primers. Assay used: immunoSEQ multiplex PCR; TCRdb lists only in-frame clones, some missing. This sample has approximately 94,000 clones, with less than 85% found just once. Specimen: PBMCs. These receptors originate from a man aged 25 to 40 in good health and CMV-seropositive.

The chain has TRBV19 and TRBJ1-5; 7 positions match TRBD1. V gave up 7 bases and J gave up 6 bases; unmatched junction bases: 3. The CDR3 covers 12 residues. The V gene's germline CDR1 is LNHDA and CDR2 SQIVND (reference sequence). CDR3 loop: CASTTGVQPQHF. In nucleotides, the CDR3 is TGTGCCAGTACTACAGGGGTTCAGCCCCAGCATTTT.

V and J are TRBV19 and TRBJ1-5; D possibly corresponds to TRBD1 (5 bases). Germline loops: CDR1 LNHDA, CDR2 SQIVND (reference sequence). This CDR3 has 13 amino acids. The V and J ends lost 7 bases and 7 bases respectively, with 14 bases between them. The CDR3 DNA follows: TGTGCCAGTACCTCGGACAAGGGGCAGCCCCAGCATTTT. Translated: CASTSDKGQPQHF.

This chain uses TRBV10-3 with TRBJ1-3; TRBD1 agrees at 9 bases. The CDR3 runs 17 residues. Germline V gene lookup returns CDR1 ENHRY and CDR2 SYGVKD. V lost 4 bases, J lost 4 bases, and 11 bases stayed unmatched. The CDR3 spells CAISGARLGTGGNTIYF. In DNA form, the CDR3 reads TGTGCCATCAGTGGAGCGAGGTTGGGGACAGGGGGAAACACCATATATTTT.

The chain links TRBV29-1 to TRBJ2-3; TRBD1 matches at 8 bases. CDR1 and CDR2 (germline): SQVTM, ANQGSEA. V lost 6 bases and J lost 2; bases outside the gene matches: 7. CDR3 length: 14 residues. CDR3 in DNA: TGCAGCGTGAGGACAGGGTCCACCACAGATACGCAGTATTTT. Translated: CSVRTGSTTDTQYF.

The chain employs TRBV29-1 and TRBJ2-3, with 7 bases identical to TRBD1. Losses at the gene ends were 7 bases for V and 4 bases for J; bases not matched to a gene: 11. The CDR3 runs to 14 residues. Germline V gene lookup returns CDR1 SQVTM and CDR2 ANQGSEA. The CDR3: CSASLTGAADTQYF. CDR3 sequence (DNA): TGCAGCGCATCATTAACAGGGGCGGCAGATACGCAGTATTTT.

This clone appeared a few times. The chain employs TRBV2 and TRBJ2-1, with 9 bases fitting TRBD1. Germline V gives CDR1 SNHLY, CDR2 FYNNEI. V was pared by 4 bases and J by 3 bases, with 1 base of the junction left unmatched. This CDR3 contains 14 residues. The CDR3 DNA sequence: TGTGCCAGCAGTGGACAGGGGGGCTACAATGAGCAGTTCTTC. As protein: CASSGQGGYNEQFF.

The chain recombines TRBV5-1 with TRBJ2-1; tentative D call: TRBD1 (6 bases). The CDR3 is 13 residues long. The V end was cut by 4 bases, the J end by 6 bases, with 11 bases between. The V gene's germline CDR1 is SGHRS and CDR2 YFSETQ. CDR3 loop: CASSPGQPNEQFF. CDR3 DNA sequence: TGCGCCAGCAGCCCCGGACAGCCCAATGAGCAGTTCTTC.

This clone turned up a few times. The V and J genes are TRBV4-2 and TRBJ1-2; D unresolved. The CDR3 spans 12 residues. The V gene lost 1 base and the J gene lost 5 bases, with 5 bases spanning the gap. In germline, CDR1 is LGHNA, CDR2 YNFKEQ. CDR3 loop: CASSQGPYGYTF. CDR3 in DNA: TGTGCCAGCAGCCAAGGGCCGTATGGCTACACCTTC.

Only a few counts were recorded for this clone. This chain links TRBV18 with TRBJ1-4; unclear D gene. Germline V CDR1 and CDR2: KGHSH, LQKENI. The V and J ends lost 2 bases and 4 bases respectively, with 8 bases between them. This CDR3 region has 14 residues. The CDR3 DNA is TGTGCCAGCTCACCATACAGATATAATGAAAAACTGTTTTTT. Translating it yields CASSPYRYNEKLFF.

The J gene is TRBJ1-1, the V gene TRBV7-9, with 7 bases identical to TRBD1. CDR1 and CDR2 (germline): SEHNR, FQNEAQ (reference sequence). The junction had 8 bases not matched to a gene; V was cut back by 6 bases and J by 4 bases. The CDR3 length is 14 residues. The CDR3 DNA follows: TGTGCCAGCAGTCTTACAGGGGAGACCACTGAAGCTTTCTTT. Translation gives CASSLTGETTEAFF.

The CDR3 region has the DNA TGTGCCACCAGCAGAGATCGGGGGACAGCGAACACTGAAGCTTTCTTT. Translated: CATSRDRGTANTEAFF. This sequence joins TRBV15 and TRBJ1-1; 7 bases agree with TRBD1. CDR1 and CDR2 (germline): LNHNV, YYDKDF (reference sequence). J lost 1 base, V lost 0 bases, and 5 bases had no gene match. This CDR3 is built from 16 residues.

There are a few counts of this clone. The chain combines TRBV5-1 with TRBJ1-5; weak D call: TRBD1 (5 bases). Trimming removed 2 bases at V and 0 bases at J, with 9 bases between. Per germline, CDR1 SGHRS and CDR2 YFSETQ. The CDR3 is made up of 15 amino acids. The CDR3 spells CASSFEGASNQPQHF. For the CDR3, the DNA is TGCGCCAGCAGCTTCGAAGGGGCTAGCAATCAGCCCCAGCATTTT.

A few counts support this clone. The V gene is TRBV18, the J gene TRBJ1-6, with D possibly matching TRBD1 (5 bases). The V and J ends lost 3 bases and 9 bases respectively, with 12 bases between them. Germline assignment: CDR1 KGHSH and CDR2 LQKENI. This CDR3 comprises 14 residues. The CDR3 coding sequence is TGTGCCAGCTCACCCCAGGGTGTAATTTCACCCCTCCACTTT. This codes for CASSPQGVISPLHF.

The rearrangement joins TRBV27 to TRBJ1-1; a weak D match, TRBD1 (5 bases). The CDR3 contains 16 residues. Germline CDR1 reads MNHEY; CDR2 reads SMNVEV (reference sequence). Trimming removed 1 base at V and 5 bases at J, with 17 bases between. The CDR3 reads CASSLFGRGLKTEAFF. The CDR3 DNA reads as TGTGCCAGCAGTTTATTTGGTCGGGGGTTAAAGACTGAAGCTTTCTTT.

The V and J genes are TRBV19 and TRBJ2-1; 9 positions agree with TRBD1. V dropped 6 bases and J dropped 2; count of bases not matched to a gene: 2. Germline V gene lookup returns CDR1 LNHDA and CDR2 SQIVND (reference sequence). The CDR3 totals 14 residues. The CDR3 sequence: CASRGDRAYNEQFF. The CDR3 coding sequence is TGTGCCAGTAGGGGGGACAGGGCCTACAATGAGCAGTTCTTC.